This T cell receptor (beta chain) was found in a study of shared clonotypes between healthy human individuals. Turning to the study itself: Each donor's CD8 memory used one plate, CD8 naive two, each CD4 subset three.

The study enrolled healthy HIV-negative adults without recent acute infections or vaccinations as donors. All donors were Caucasian adults living in Nashville, Tennessee. General study findings and limits: When compared with the clonotypes that were shared by all four sorted-subset donors, the non-shared clonotypes turned out to have lower generation probabilities.

Here immunoSEQ multiplex PCR was the method, and the copy in TCRdb shows in-frame clones only, minus some. The sample includes about 1.5 million clones, 98% of them seen just once. Notes on this clone: Its specificity is unknown.

The clonotype was recovered from a man between 25 and 39 years old in good health. Sequencing used naive CD4+ T cells sorted from blood. Noted subset: CD45RA+ positively selected.

The CDR3 nucleotides read TGTGCCAGCAGTTTATCGAATAGGGGGCCTGAAGCTTTCTTT. Residues: CASSLSNRGPEAFF. V is TRBV27 and J is TRBJ1-1; TRBD1 agrees at 7 bases. Trimming at V came to 0 bases and at J to 6 bases, leaving 4 bases not matched to a gene. CDR1 is MNHEY and CDR2 is SMNVEV in the germline V gene (reference sequence). The CDR3 consists of 14 residues.